The 28 T cell receptor beta chains given below trace back to one sample, sequenced in a study of T-cell memory formation after mild COVID-19. Using its own MiXCR run on the 5' RACE reads, TCRdb lists one record per CDR3 protein. The repertoire consists of a few hundred thousand distinct CDR3 sequences, with roughly 20% occurring once and the leading ten covering roughly a fifth. The sample was PBMCs or a T cell subset sorted from them (not recorded which). The receptors were gathered from a man in his late teens or twenties who had mild COVID-19 (a few samples of this study predate the infection). Cell type and time point are not known.

V is TRBV10-2 and J is TRBJ2-5; D is unclear. Trimming took 10 bases from V and 5 from J, leaving 17 bases between them. This CDR3 spans 13 amino acids. Looked up from germline, CDR1 is WSHSY and CDR2 is SAAADI. The CDR3 nucleotides are TGCGCCACCTCGAGAGGCCACCGGGAGACCCAGTACTTC. Amino acids: CATSRGHRETQYF.

The chain uses TRBV5-6 and TRBJ1-1, with D possibly being TRBD1 (6 bases). With 5 bases removed from V and 1 base from J, the gap between germline ends came to 12 bases. CDR1 is SGHDT, CDR2 YYEEEE, per germline. CDR3 length equals 14 residues. CDR3 bases: TGTGCCAGCAGACCGGACAGAGCGAACACTGAAGCTTTCTTT. Translation gives CASRPDRANTEAFF.

This clonotype has only a few counts. The chain carries TRBV7-3 and TRBJ2-1, with 10 bases identical to TRBD2. Germline CDR1 reads SGHTA; CDR2 reads FQGTGA. This CDR3 has 15 residues. The ends lost 4 bases at V and 4 bases at J; junction bases unmatched: 4. CDR3 DNA sequence: TGTGCCAGCAGCTCAGGGACTAGCGTTTACAATGAGCAGTTCTTC. This codes for CASSSGTSVYNEQFF.

This sequence joins TRBV12-5 and TRBJ1-1; tentative D call: TRBD1 (6 bases). Germline V gene data show CDR1 as LGHNT and CDR2 as FRNRAP. CDR3 length equals 14 residues. Trimming took 6 bases from V and 3 from J, leaving 14 bases between them. CDR3 protein: CASGAGTTYTEAFF. The CDR3 DNA is TGTGCTAGTGGAGCAGGGACAACGTACACTGAAGCTTTCTTT. Together with reference TRBV12-5 and TRBJ1-1, the CDR3 gives the full variable domain: DARVTQTPRHKVTEMGQEVTMRCQPILGHNTVFWYRQTMMQGLELLAYFRNRAPLDDSGMPKDRFSAEMPDATLATLKIQPSEPRDSAVYFCASGAGTTYTEAFFGQGTRLTVV.

The genes are TRBV27 and TRBJ1-1; D gene uncertain. V shed 8 bases and J shed 1 base, with 14 bases lying between them. Germline V gives CDR1 MNHEY, CDR2 SMNVEV (reference sequence). CDR3 size: 14 residues. CDR3 amino acids: CASRPGLPNTEAFF. As DNA, the CDR3 is TGTGCCAGCCGCCCTGGGCTTCCGAACACTGAAGCTTTCTTT.

The chain is built from TRBV10-3 and TRBJ2-1, with D hard to call. Deletions cut 2 bases from V and 1 base from J, with 3 bases between. The CDR3 spans 13 residues. Germline CDR1 ENHRY, CDR2 SYGVKD. CDR3 sequence: CAISEESYNEQFF. CDR3 nucleotides: TGTGCCATCAGTGAGGAGTCCTACAATGAGCAGTTCTTC.

In its sample, this clonotype was seen a few times. The chain is built from TRBV4-3 and TRBJ2-7, with D maybe TRBD1 (5 bases). CDR1 and CDR2 from the germline V gene are LGHNA and YSLEER. Trimming left V 1 base short and J 4 bases short, with 11 bases between. There are 14 residues in the CDR3. As DNA, the CDR3 is TGCGCCAGCAGCCAAGGTTCAGGGAATTACGAGCAGTACTTC. It specifies CASSQGSGNYEQYF.

J is TRBJ2-7 and V is TRBV20-1; D might be TRBD2 (7 bases). Trimming cost V 0 bases and J 2 bases, with 14 bases left between them. Per germline, CDR1 DFQATT and CDR2 SNEGSKA (reference sequence). The CDR3 length is 15 residues. The CDR3 region has the DNA TGCAGTGCTAGAGATTCACGGGGGGCCCCCTACGAGCAGTACGTC. Its translation is CSARDSRGAPYEQYV.

The chain couples TRBV5-1 to TRBJ2-3, with TRBD2 identical over 7 bases. The germline gives CDR1 SGHRS, CDR2 YFSETQ. This CDR3 is built from 15 residues. Trimming at V came to 1 base and at J to 3 bases, leaving 5 bases not matched to a gene. CDR3 sequence reads: CASSLSQRGTDTQYF. In DNA, the CDR3 is TGCGCCAGCAGCTTGTCCCAGCGGGGTACAGATACGCAGTATTTT.

Worth noting for this clonotype: A read error may account for a junction end that differs from germline. CDR3 DNA: TGTGCCAGCGACCTTTCGGGACAGGGATCCTATAATTCACCCATCCACTTT. Translated: CASDLSGQGSYNSPIHF. This chain connects TRBV6-2 or TRBV6-3 to TRBJ1-6, with 9 bases fitting TRBD1. The CDR3 covers 17 residues. In germline, CDR1 is MNHEY, CDR2 SVGEGT.

The chain's CDR3 is CASSPTGGRTGELFF. CDR3 DNA: TGTGCCAGCTCACCAACAGGGGGCCGTACCGGGGAGCTGTTTTTT. This chain uses TRBV18 with TRBJ2-2; the match to TRBD1 covers 9 bases. The CDR3 runs to 15 residues. V shed 2 bases and J 5 bases; nucleotides not matched to a gene: 3. Germline CDR1 reads KGHSH; CDR2 reads LQKENI.

There are many counts of this clonotype. The chain recombines TRBV6-5 with TRBJ2-1, with 13 bases matching TRBD2. The CDR3 covers 18 residues. The germline V gene encodes CDR1 MNHEY and CDR2 SVGAGI. V shed 4 bases, J shed 2 bases, and the junction held 8 bases outside the gene matches. This chain's CDR3 is CASSWAGTSGDPYNEQFF. The CDR3 coding sequence is TGTGCCAGCAGTTGGGCCGGGACTAGCGGGGACCCCTACAATGAGCAGTTCTTC.

The V and J genes are TRBV7-2 and TRBJ2-7; perhaps TRBD1 as D (5 bases). Germline loops: CDR1 SGHTA, CDR2 FQGNSA. Deletions cut 3 bases from V and 3 bases from J, with 15 bases between. This CDR3 has 15 residues. The DNA for the CDR3 is TGTGCCAGCAGCTTGGGGCCGGGTTCCCACTACGAGCAGTACGTC. It specifies CASSLGPGSHYEQYV.

This clonotype was counted ten times or more. The rearrangement uses TRBV5-1 and TRBJ2-3; 11 bases align to TRBD2. The germline gives CDR1 SGHRS, CDR2 YFSETQ. The CDR3 sequence is 19 residues long. Trimming at V came to 4 bases and at J to 1 base, leaving 14 bases not matched to a gene. CDR3 DNA: TGCGCCAGCAGCCGATCGGGTCTTAGGGGACTAGCGGGCACAGATACGCAGTATTTT. Translated: CASSRSGLRGLAGTDTQYF.

The chain is built from TRBV7-9 and TRBJ1-4, with D hard to call. CDR1 and CDR2 from the germline V gene are SEHNR and FQNEAQ (reference sequence). V lost 5 bases, J lost 8 bases, and 9 bases lay in between. The CDR3 runs to 12 residues. The CDR3 region is CASSTGREKLFF. For the CDR3, the DNA is TGTGCCAGCAGCACCGGCCGGGAAAAACTGTTTTTT.

On this clonotype itself: One end of the junction is discordant with germline, which a read error may explain. The chain carries TRBV4-1 and TRBJ1-6; 7 bases are shared with TRBD1. This CDR3 comprises 15 residues. Germline V gene sequence: CDR1 MGHRA, CDR2 YSYEKL. The CDR3, as DNA: TGCGCCAGCAGCCCGCGACAGGGCGGGAATTCACCCCTCAACTTT. It is translated as CASSPRQGGNSPLNF.

Regarding this clonotype: This may be a read error, as it is one base from a much larger clone. The chain combines TRBV12-3 or TRBV12-4 with TRBJ1-1, with D possibly being TRBD1 (5 bases). This CDR3 is built from 12 residues. Trimming shortened V by 7 bases and J by 1 base, and 7 bases separated the two germline ends. The CDR3 DNA follows: TGTGCCAGCAAGCAGGGGAACACTGAAGCTTTCTTT. It is translated as CASKQGNTEAFF.

This clonotype was seen more than once but under ten times. This chain's CDR3 is CASRGTSGGLGGELFF. CDR3 nucleotides: TGTGCCAGCAGGGGAACTAGCGGGGGTTTGGGCGGGGAGCTGTTTTTT. This sequence joins TRBV6-5 and TRBJ2-2, with 11 bases aligning to TRBD2. Trimming cost V 6 bases and J 7 bases; bases outside gene matches: 10. From germline, CDR1 is MNHEY and CDR2 SVGAGI. The CDR3 spans 16 residues.

This chain connects TRBV28 to TRBJ2-3, with D perhaps TRBD1 (7 bases). There are 18 residues in the CDR3. Per the germline V gene, CDR1 is MDHEN and CDR2 is SYDVKM. Trimming cost V 4 bases and J 3 bases, with 23 bases left between them. The CDR3 spells CASSSNRRGHALTDTQYF. CDR3 DNA: TGTGCCAGCAGTTCCAATAGGAGGGGGCACGCCCTTACAGATACGCAGTATTTT.

This clonotype has more than one count but fewer than ten. J is TRBJ1-2 and V is TRBV7-2, with D perhaps matching TRBD1 (6 bases). With 5 bases removed from V and 3 bases from J, the gap between germline ends came to 16 bases. Germline V gene lookup returns CDR1 SGHTA and CDR2 FQGNSA. This CDR3 spans 15 amino acids. The CDR3 DNA sequence: TGTGCCAGCAGCAACAGGGAGCCCGGGCACTATGGCTACACCTTC. Translating it yields CASSNREPGHYGYTF.

This clonotype has a count of ten or more. The V call is TRBV7-9, the J call TRBJ2-2; no clear D gene. V shed 3 bases and J shed 2 bases, with 10 bases lying between them. CDR1 is SEHNR, CDR2 FQNEAQ, per germline (reference sequence). This CDR3 has 15 amino acids. The CDR3 region is CASSFSMINTGELFF. The CDR3 coding sequence is TGTGCCAGCAGCTTTAGTATGATCAACACCGGGGAGCTGTTTTTT.

This clonotype was detected only a few times. The V call is TRBV6-5, the J call TRBJ2-7, with 7 bases identical to TRBD1. Per the germline V gene, CDR1 is MNHEY and CDR2 is SVGAGI. Trimming cost V 6 bases and J 2 bases; bases outside gene matches: 10. This CDR3 is 15 amino acids long. Written as DNA, the CDR3 is TGTGCCAGCAGCCTGGGACAGACTAACCCCTACGAGCAGTACTTC. Protein: CASSLGQTNPYEQYF.

This clonotype was recorded a few times. The rearrangement uses TRBV12-3 or TRBV12-4 and TRBJ1-2; tentative D call: TRBD1 (6 bases). Trimming removed 7 bases at V and 3 bases at J, with 12 bases between. There are 13 residues in the CDR3. The CDR3 reads CASKPTGHYGYTF. The CDR3 coding sequence is TGTGCCAGCAAGCCGACAGGACACTATGGCTACACCTTC.

This clonotype turned up a few times. The CDR3 DNA follows: TGTGCCAGCAGTTGCCCCCGCTTTGGGGGACTAAACATTCAGTACTTC. It translates to CASSCPRFGGLNIQYF. This chain uses TRBV6-7 with TRBJ2-4; a weak D match, TRBD2 (6 bases). TRBV6-7 is treated as an ORF (open reading frame) with a function not yet certain. This CDR3 contains 16 residues. Trimming left V 4 bases short and J 6 bases short, with 19 bases between.

This clonotype has more than one count but fewer than ten. This rearrangement joins TRBV12-3 or TRBV12-4 to TRBJ2-3, with TRBD2 matching 8 bases. V shed 5 bases and J 5 bases; nucleotides not matched to a gene: 3. This CDR3 has 13 amino acids. The CDR3 region is CASSRRGVDTQYF. The CDR3 DNA follows: TGTGCCAGCAGTAGGCGGGGGGTAGATACGCAGTATTTT.

The chain couples TRBV27 to TRBJ2-1, with unresolved D. Trimming cost V 2 bases and J 8 bases, with 10 bases left between them. This CDR3 has 13 amino acids. The germline V gene encodes CDR1 MNHEY and CDR2 SMNVEV (reference sequence). The CDR3 region has the DNA TGTGCCAGCAGTTTAGCCCACCAATATGAGCAGTTCTTC. Translated, it gives CASSLAHQYEQFF.

The J gene is TRBJ2-3, the V gene TRBV7-3; 9 nucleotides line up with TRBD2. Germline trimming cut 2 bases from V and 7 bases from J; bases unmatched to any gene: 7. This CDR3 is 15 amino acids long. In germline, CDR1 is SGHTA, CDR2 FQGTGA. The CDR3 is CASSLVAGAGNTQYF. The CDR3 nucleotides are TGTGCCAGCAGCTTAGTAGCGGGGGCGGGGAATACGCAGTATTTT.

This clonotype was detected only a few times. The genes are TRBV5-5 and TRBJ2-2; 7 positions match TRBD2. CDR1 is SGHKS and CDR2 is YYEKEE in the germline V gene (reference sequence). With 5 bases clipped from V and 2 bases from J, the junction kept 9 bases outside the gene matches. The CDR3 has 16 residues. CDR3 in amino acids: CASSLGAGENTGELFF. The DNA for the CDR3 is TGTGCCAGCAGTTTAGGTGCGGGGGAAAACACCGGGGAGCTGTTTTTT.